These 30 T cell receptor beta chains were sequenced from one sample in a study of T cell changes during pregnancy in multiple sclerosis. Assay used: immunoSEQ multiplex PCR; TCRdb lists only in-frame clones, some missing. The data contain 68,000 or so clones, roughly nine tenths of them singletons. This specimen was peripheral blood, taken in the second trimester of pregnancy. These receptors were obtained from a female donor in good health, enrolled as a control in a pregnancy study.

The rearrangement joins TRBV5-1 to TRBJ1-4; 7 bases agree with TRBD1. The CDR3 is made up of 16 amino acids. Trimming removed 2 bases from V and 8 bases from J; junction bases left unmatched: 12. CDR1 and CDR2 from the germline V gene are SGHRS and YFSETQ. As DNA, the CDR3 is TGCGCCAGCAGCTTTCGACCGGACAGGCAAATGGAAAAACTGTTTTTT. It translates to CASSFRPDRQMEKLFF.

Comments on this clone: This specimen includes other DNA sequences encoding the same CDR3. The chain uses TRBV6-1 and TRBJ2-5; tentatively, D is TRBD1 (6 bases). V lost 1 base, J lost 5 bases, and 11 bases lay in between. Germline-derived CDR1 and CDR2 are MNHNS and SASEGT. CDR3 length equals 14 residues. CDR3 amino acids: CASSEGGGGETQYF. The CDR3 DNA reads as TGTGCCAGCAGTGAAGGAGGGGGTGGGGAGACCCAGTACTTC.

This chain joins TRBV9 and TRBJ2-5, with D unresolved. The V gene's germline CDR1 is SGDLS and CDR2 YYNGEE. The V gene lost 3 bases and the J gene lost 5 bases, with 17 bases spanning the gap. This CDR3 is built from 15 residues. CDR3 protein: CASSADMTPMETQYF. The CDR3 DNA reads TGTGCCAGCAGCGCGGATATGACACCTATGGAGACCCAGTACTTC.

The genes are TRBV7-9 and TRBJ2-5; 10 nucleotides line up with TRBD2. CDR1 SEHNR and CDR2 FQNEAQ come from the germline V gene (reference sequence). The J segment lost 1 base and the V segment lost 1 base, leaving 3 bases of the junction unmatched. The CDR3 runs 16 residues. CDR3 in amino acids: CASSLVPSGSQETQYF. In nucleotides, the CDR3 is TGTGCCAGCAGCTTAGTACCTAGCGGGAGCCAAGAGACCCAGTACTTC.

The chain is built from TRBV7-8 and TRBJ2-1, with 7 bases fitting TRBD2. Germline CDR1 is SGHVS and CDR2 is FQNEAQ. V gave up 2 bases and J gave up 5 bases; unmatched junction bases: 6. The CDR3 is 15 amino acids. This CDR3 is CASSLISGGHNEQFF. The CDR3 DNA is TGTGCCAGCAGCTTAATTTCGGGAGGCCACAATGAGCAGTTCTTC.

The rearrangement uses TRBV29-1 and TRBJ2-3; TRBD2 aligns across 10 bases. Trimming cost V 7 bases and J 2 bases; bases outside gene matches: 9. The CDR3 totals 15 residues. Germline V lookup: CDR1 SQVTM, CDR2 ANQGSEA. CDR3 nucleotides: TGCAGCGCGGACCTAGCGGGAGCTTACACAGATACGCAGTATTTT. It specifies CSADLAGAYTDTQYF.

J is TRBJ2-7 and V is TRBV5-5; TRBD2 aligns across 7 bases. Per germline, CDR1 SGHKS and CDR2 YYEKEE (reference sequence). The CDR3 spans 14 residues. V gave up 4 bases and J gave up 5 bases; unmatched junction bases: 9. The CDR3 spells CASSLQTSTHEQYF. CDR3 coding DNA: TGTGCCAGCAGCCTCCAGACTAGCACACACGAGCAGTACTTC.

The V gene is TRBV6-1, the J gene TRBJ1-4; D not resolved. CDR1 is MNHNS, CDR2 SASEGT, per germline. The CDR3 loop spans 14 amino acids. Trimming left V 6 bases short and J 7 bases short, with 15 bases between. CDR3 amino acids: CASSEGGITEKLFF. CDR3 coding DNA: TGTGCCAGCAGCGAGGGAGGGATTACTGAAAAACTGTTTTTT.

CDR3 protein: CASRTSGISREEQFF. Written as DNA, the CDR3 is TGTGCCAGCAGGACTAGCGGGATCTCTCGTGAGGAGCAGTTCTTC. The chain combines TRBV2 with TRBJ2-1, with 11 bases identical to TRBD2. V trimming: 6 bases; J trimming: 10 bases; junction bases outside the gene matches: 11. CDR1 SNHLY and CDR2 FYNNEI come from the germline V gene. CDR3 length: 15 amino acids.

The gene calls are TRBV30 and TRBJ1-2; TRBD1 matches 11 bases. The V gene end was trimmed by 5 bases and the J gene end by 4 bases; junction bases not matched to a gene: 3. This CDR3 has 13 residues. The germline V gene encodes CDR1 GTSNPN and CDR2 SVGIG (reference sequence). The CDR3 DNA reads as TGTGCCTGGGGACAGGGGGCCTTCTATGGCTACACCTTC. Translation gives CAWGQGAFYGYTF.

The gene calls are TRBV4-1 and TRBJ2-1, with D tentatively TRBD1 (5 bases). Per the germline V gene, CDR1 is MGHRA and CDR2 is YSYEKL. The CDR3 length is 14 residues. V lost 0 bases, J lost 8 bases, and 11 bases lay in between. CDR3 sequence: CASSQEGPPDEQFF. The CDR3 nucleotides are TGCGCCAGCAGCCAAGAGGGGCCCCCGGATGAGCAGTTCTTC.

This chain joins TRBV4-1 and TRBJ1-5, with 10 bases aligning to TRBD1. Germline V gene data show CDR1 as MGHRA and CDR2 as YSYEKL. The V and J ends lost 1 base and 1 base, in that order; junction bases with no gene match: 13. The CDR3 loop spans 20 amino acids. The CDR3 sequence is CASSQGLLRDRGTSNQPQHF. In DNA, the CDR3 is TGCGCCAGCAGCCAAGGTCTACTAAGGGACAGGGGTACGAGCAATCAGCCCCAGCATTTT.

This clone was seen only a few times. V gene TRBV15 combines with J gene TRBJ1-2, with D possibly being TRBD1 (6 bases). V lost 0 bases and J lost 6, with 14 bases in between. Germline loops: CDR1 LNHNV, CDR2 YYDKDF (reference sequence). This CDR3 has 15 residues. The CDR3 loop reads CATSRDPGVRNGYTF. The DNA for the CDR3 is TGTGCCACCAGCAGAGACCCAGGGGTTCGAAATGGCTACACCTTC. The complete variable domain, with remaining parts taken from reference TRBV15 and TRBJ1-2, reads DAMVIQNPRYQVTQFGKPVTLSCSQTLNHNVMYWYQQKSSQAPKLLFHYYDKDFNNEADTPDNFQSRRPNTSFCFLDIRSPGLGDTAMYLCATSRDPGVRNGYTFGSGTRLTVV.

As DNA, the CDR3 is TGTGCCAGCAGCTCGGGACAGGGGAGCAATCAGCCCCAGCATTTT. Translated: CASSSGQGSNQPQHF. V and J are TRBV13 and TRBJ1-5; 10 positions match TRBD1. The CDR3 extends over 15 amino acids. The V gene end was trimmed by 4 bases and the J gene end by 1 base; junction bases not matched to a gene: 1. CDR1 is PRHDT and CDR2 is FYEKMQ in the germline V gene (reference sequence).

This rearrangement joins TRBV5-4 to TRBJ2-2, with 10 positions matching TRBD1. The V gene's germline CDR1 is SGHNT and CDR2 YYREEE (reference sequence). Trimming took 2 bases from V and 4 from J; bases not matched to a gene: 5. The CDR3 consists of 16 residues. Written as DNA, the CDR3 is TGTGCCAGCAGCTTACCGGGACAGGGGCGCACCGGGGAGCTGTTTTTT. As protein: CASSLPGQGRTGELFF. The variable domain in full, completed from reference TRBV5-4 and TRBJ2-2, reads ETGVTQSPTHLIKTRGQQVTLRCSSQSGHNTVSWYQQALGQGPQFIFQYYREEENGRGNFPPRFSGLQFPNYSSELNVNALELDDSALYLCASSLPGQGRTGELFFGEGSRLTVL.

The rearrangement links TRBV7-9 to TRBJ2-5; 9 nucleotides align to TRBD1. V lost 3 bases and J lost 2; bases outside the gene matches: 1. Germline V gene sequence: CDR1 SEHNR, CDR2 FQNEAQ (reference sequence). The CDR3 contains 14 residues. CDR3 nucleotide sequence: TGTGCCAGCAGCTTTGACAGGGGGCAAGAGACCCAGTACTTC. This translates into CASSFDRGQETQYF. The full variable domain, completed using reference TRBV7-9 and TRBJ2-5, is DTGVSQNPRHKITKRGQNVTFRCDPISEHNRLYWYRQTLGQGPEFLTYFQNEAQLEKSRLLSDRFSAERPKGSFSTLEIQRTEQGDSAMYLCASSFDRGQETQYFGPGTRLLVL.

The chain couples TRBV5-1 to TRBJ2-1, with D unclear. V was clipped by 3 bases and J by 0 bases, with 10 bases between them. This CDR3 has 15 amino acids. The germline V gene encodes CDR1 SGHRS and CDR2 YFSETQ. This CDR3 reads CASSSLQSSYNEQFF. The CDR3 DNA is TGCGCCAGCAGCTCATTACAGAGCTCCTACAATGAGCAGTTCTTC.

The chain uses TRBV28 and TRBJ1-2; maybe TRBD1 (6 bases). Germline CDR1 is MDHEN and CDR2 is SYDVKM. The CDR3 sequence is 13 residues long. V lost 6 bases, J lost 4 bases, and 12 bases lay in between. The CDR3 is CASSYGQFYGYTF. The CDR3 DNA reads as TGTGCCAGCAGCTACGGACAGTTCTATGGCTACACCTTC.

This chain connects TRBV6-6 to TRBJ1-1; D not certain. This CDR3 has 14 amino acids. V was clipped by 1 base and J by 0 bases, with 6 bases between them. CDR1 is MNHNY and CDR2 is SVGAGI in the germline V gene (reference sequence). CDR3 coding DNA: TGTGCCAGCAGTTACTACAGCATGAACACTGAAGCTTTCTTT. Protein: CASSYYSMNTEAFF.

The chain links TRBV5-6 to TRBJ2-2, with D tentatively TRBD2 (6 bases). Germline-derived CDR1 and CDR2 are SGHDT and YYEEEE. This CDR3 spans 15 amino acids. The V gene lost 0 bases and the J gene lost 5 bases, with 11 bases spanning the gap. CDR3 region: CASSLASDGTGELFF. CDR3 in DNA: TGTGCCAGCAGCTTGGCTAGCGATGGGACCGGGGAGCTGTTTTTT.

This CDR3 is CASTSTGEETQYF. The CDR3 nucleotides read TGTGCCAGCACCTCGACAGGGGAAGAGACCCAGTACTTC. This chain connects TRBV27 to TRBJ2-5; TRBD1 aligns across 8 bases. The CDR3 covers 13 residues. V trimming: 7 bases; J trimming: 3 bases; junction bases outside the gene matches: 4. The germline CDR1 and CDR2 sequences are MNHEY and SMNVEV (reference sequence).

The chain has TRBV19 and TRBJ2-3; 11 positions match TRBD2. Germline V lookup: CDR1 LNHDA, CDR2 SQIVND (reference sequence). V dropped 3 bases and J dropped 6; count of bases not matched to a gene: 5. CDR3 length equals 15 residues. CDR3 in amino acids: CASSIRASGRDTQYF. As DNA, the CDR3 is TGTGCCAGTAGTATCCGGGCTAGCGGGAGGGATACGCAGTATTTT.

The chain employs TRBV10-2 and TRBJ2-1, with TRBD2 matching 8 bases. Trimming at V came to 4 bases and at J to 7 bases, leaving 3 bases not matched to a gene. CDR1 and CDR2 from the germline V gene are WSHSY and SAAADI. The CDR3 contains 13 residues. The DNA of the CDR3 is TGCGCCAGCAGTGTGCCGGGGGGGAATGAGCAGTTCTTC. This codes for CASSVPGGNEQFF.

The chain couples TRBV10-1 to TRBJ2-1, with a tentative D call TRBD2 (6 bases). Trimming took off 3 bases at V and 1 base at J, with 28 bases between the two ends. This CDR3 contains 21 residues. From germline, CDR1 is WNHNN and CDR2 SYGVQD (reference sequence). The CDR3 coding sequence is TGCGCCAGCAGTGATCCTAGTTTGGACGCGGGAAGCGGTGTATCCTACAATGAGCAGTTCTTC. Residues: CASSDPSLDAGSGVSYNEQFF.

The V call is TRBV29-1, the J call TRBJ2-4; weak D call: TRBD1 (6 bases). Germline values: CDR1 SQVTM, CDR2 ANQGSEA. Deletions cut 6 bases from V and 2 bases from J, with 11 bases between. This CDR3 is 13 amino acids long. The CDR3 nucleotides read TGCAGCGTCACAGGGAATTCCAAAAACATTCAGTACTTC. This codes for CSVTGNSKNIQYF.

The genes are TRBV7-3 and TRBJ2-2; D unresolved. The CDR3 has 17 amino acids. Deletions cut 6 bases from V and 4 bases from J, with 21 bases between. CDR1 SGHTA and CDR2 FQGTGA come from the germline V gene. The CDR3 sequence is CASSLSGPPRFTGELFF. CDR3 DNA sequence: TGTGCCAGCAGTCTTTCTGGGCCCCCGAGATTCACCGGGGAGCTGTTTTTT.

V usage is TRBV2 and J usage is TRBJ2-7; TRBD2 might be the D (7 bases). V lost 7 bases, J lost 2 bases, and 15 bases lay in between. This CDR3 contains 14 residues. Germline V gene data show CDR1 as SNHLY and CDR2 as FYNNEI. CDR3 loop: CASTEGGVPYEQYF. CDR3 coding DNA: TGTGCCAGCACGGAAGGGGGGGTTCCCTACGAGCAGTACTTC.

The CDR3 DNA follows: TGTGCCAGCAGCTCCCCGGGACAGTTCTACGAGCAGTACTTC. This translates into CASSSPGQFYEQYF. The V and J genes are TRBV11-2 and TRBJ2-7, with 7 bases lining up with TRBD1. The germline gives CDR1 SGHAT, CDR2 FQNNGV. Germline trimming cut 4 bases from V and 3 bases from J; bases unmatched to any gene: 6. The CDR3 has 14 amino acids. The whole variable domain, remainder taken from reference TRBV11-2 and TRBJ2-7, is EAGVAQSPRYKIIEKRQSVAFWCNPISGHATLYWYQQILGQGPKLLIQFQNNGVVDDSQLPKDRFSAERLKGVDSTLKIQPAKLEDSAVYLCASSSPGQFYEQYFGPGTRLTVT.

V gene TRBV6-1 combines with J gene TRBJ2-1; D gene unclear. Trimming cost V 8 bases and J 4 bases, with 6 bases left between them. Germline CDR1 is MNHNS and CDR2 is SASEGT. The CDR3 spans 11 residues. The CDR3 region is CASADYNEQFF. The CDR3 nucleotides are TGTGCCAGCGCAGATTACAATGAGCAGTTCTTC.

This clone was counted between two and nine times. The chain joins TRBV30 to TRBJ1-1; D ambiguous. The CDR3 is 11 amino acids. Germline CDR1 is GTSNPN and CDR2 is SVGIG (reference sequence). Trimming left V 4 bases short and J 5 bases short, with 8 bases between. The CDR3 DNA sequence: TGTGCCTGGACTAGGAGAACTGAAGCTTTCTTT. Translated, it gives CAWTRRTEAFF. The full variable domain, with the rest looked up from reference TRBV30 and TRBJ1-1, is SQTIHQWPATLVQPVGSPLSLECTVEGTSNPNLYWYRQAAGRGLQLLFYSVGIGQISSEVPQNLSASRPQDRQFILSSKKLLLSDSGFYLCAWTRRTEAFFGQGTRLTVV.